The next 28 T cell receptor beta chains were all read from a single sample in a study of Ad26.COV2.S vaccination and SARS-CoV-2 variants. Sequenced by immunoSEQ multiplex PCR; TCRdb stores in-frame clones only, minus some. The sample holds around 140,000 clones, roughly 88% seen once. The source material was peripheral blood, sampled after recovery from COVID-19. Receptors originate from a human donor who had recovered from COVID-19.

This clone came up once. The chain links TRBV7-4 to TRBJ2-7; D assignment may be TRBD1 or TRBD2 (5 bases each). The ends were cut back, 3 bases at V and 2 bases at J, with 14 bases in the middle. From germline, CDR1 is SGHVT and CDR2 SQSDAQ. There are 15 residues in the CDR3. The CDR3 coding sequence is TGTGCCAGCAGCTTCTCGGGACCTCGCACCTACGAGCAGTACTTC. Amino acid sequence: CASSFSGPRTYEQYF.

In DNA, the CDR3 is TGCGCCAGCAGCTTAGGGGGGCTCGGGACAGATACGCAGTATTTT. Protein sequence: CASSLGGLGTDTQYF. The V call is TRBV5-1, the J call TRBJ2-3, with D perhaps given as TRBD1 or TRBD2 (6 bases each). Germline loops: CDR1 SGHRS, CDR2 YFSETQ. Trimming took 2 bases from V and 3 from J, leaving 13 bases between them. The CDR3 is 15 amino acids.

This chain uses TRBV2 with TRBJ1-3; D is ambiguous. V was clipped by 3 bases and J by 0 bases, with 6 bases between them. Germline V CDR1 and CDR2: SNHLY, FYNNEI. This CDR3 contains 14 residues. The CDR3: CASSETYSGNTIYF. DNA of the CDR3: TGTGCCAGCAGTGAGACCTACTCTGGAAACACCATATATTTT. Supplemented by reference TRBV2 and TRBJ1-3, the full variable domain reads EPEVTQTPSHQVTQMGQEVILRCVPISNHLYFYWYRQILGQKVEFLVSFYNNEISEKSEIFDDQFSVERPDGSNFTLKIRSTKLEDSAMYFCASSETYSGNTIYFGEGSWLTVV.

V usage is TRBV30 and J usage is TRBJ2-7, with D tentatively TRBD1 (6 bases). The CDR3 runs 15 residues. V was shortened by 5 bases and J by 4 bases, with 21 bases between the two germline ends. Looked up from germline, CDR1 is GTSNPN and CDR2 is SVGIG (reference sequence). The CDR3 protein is CAWASPRQVKYEQYF. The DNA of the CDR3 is TGTGCCTGGGCTTCCCCAAGACAGGTAAAATACGAGCAGTACTTC. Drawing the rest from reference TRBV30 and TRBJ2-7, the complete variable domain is SQTIHQWPATLVQPVGSPLSLECTVEGTSNPNLYWYRQAAGRGLQLLFYSVGIGQISSEVPQNLSASRPQDRQFILSSKKLLLSDSGFYLCAWASPRQVKYEQYFGPGTRLTVT.

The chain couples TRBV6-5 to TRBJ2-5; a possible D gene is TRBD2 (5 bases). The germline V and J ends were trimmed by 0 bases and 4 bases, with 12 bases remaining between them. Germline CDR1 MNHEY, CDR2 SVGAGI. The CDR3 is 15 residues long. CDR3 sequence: CASSYSNPGRETQYF. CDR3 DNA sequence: TGTGCCAGCAGTTACTCGAATCCGGGGAGAGAGACCCAGTACTTC.

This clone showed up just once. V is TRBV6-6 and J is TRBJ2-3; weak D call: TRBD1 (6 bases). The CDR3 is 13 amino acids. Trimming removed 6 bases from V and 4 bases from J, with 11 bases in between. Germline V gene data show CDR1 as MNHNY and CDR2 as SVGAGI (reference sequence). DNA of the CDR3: TGTGCCAGCAGCACCCCAGGGGCAGATACGCAGTATTTT. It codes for CASSTPGADTQYF.

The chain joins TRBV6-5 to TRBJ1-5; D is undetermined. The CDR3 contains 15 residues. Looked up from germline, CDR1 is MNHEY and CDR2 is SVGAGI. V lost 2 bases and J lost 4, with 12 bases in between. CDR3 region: CASSYNGLGNQPQHF. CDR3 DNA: TGTGCCAGCAGTTACAATGGCTTAGGTAATCAGCCCCAGCATTTT.

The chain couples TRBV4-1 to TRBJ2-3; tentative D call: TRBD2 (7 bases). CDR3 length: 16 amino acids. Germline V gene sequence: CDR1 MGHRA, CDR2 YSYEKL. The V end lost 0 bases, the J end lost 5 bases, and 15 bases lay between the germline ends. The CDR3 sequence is CASSQETAGARDTQYF. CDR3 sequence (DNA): TGCGCCAGCAGCCAAGAAACGGCGGGGGCCCGAGATACGCAGTATTTT.

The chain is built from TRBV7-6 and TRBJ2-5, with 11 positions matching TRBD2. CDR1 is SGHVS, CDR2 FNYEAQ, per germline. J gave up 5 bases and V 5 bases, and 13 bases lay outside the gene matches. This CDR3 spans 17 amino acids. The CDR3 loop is CASSPFTSGGTGETQYF. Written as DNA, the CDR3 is TGTGCCAGCAGCCCCTTTACTAGCGGGGGAACCGGGGAGACCCAGTACTTC.

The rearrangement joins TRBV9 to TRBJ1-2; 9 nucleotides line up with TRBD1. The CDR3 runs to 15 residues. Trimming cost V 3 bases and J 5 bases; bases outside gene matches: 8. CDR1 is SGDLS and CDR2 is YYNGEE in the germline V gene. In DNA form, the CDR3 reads TGTGCCAGCAGCGGGAGGACAGGGGAATGGTATGGCTACACCTTC. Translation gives CASSGRTGEWYGYTF. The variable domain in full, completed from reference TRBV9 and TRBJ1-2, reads DSGVTQTPKHLITATGQRVTLRCSPRSGDLSVYWYQQSLDQGLQFLIQYYNGEERAKGNILERFSAQQFPDLHSELNLSSLELGDSALYFCASSGRTGEWYGYTFGSGTRLTVV.

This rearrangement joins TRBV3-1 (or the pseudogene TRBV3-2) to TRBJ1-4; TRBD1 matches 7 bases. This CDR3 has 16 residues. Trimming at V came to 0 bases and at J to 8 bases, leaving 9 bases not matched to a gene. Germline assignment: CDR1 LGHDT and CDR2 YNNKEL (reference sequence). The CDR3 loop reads CASSQEQGGAGEKLFF. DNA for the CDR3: TGTGCCAGCAGCCAAGAGCAGGGGGGCGCAGGGGAAAAACTGTTTTTT.

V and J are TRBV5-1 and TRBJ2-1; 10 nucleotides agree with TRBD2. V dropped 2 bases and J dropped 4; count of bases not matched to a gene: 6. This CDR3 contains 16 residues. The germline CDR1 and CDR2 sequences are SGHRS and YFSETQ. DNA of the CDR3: TGCGCCAGCAGCTTAATTAGCGGGGGGCCTTACAATGAGCAGTTCTTC. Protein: CASSLISGGPYNEQFF.

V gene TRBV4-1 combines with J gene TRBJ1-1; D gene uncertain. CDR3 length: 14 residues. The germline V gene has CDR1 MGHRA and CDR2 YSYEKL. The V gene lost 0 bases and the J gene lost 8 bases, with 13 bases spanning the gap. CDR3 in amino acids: CASSQDLGSAEAFF. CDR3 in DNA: TGCGCCAGCAGCCAAGACCTGGGTTCAGCCGAAGCTTTCTTT.

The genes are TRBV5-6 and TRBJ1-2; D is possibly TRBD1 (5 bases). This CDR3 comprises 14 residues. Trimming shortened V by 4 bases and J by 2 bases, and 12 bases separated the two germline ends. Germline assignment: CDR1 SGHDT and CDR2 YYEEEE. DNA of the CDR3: TGTGCCAGCAGCCCCGGGACGGTAAACTATGGCTACACCTTC. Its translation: CASSPGTVNYGYTF.

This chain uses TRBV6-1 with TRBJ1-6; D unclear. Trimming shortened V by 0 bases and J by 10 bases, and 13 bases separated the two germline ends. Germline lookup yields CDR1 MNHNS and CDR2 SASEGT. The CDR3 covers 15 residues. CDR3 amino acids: CASSEARVGESPLHF. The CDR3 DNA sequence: TGTGCCAGCAGTGAAGCGCGTGTGGGTGAATCACCCCTCCACTTT.

The CDR3 spells CASSQHLGTGVNTEAFF. DNA for the CDR3: TGCGCCAGCAGCCAACACCTTGGAACAGGGGTTAACACTGAAGCTTTCTTT. The chain links TRBV4-3 to TRBJ1-1; TRBD1 aligns across 7 bases. Germline V gene data show CDR1 as LGHNA and CDR2 as YSLEER. V was clipped by 2 bases and J by 2 bases; unmatched bases: 11. The CDR3 loop spans 17 amino acids.

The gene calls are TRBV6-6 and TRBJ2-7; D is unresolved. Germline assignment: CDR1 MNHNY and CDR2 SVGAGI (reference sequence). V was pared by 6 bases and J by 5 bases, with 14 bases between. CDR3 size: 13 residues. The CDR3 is CASSYVGPNEQYF. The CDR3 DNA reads TGTGCCAGCAGCTACGTAGGGCCCAACGAGCAGTACTTC.

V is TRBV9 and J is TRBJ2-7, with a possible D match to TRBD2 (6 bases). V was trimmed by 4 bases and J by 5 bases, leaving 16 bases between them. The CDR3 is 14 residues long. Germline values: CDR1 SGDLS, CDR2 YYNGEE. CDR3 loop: CASSWGEIPHEQYF. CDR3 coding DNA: TGTGCCAGCAGCTGGGGGGAAATACCCCACGAGCAGTACTTC.

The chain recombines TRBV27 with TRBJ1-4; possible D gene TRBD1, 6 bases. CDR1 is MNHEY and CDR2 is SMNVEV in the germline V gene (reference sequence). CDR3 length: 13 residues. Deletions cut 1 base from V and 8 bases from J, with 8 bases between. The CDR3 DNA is TGTGCCAGCAGTTTATGGACAGCCGAAAAACTGTTTTTT. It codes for CASSLWTAEKLFF. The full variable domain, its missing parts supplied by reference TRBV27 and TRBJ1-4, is EAQVTQNPRYLITVTGKKLTVTCSQNMNHEYMSWYRQDPGLGLRQIYYSMNVEVTDKGDVPEGYKVSRKEKRNFPLILESPSPNQTSLYFCASSLWTAEKLFFGSGTQLSVL.

CDR3 nucleotide sequence: TGTGCCAGCAGCCAAGGAACATTCGTAAGCGGGGGGCGGGATGAGCAGTTCTTC. This sequence encodes CASSQGTFVSGGRDEQFF. The chain has TRBV14 and TRBJ2-1; TRBD2 aligns across 9 bases. V lost 1 base to trimming and J lost 8 bases; unmatched junction nucleotides: 15. The CDR3 is 18 residues long. CDR1 and CDR2 from the germline V gene are SGHDN and FVKESK.

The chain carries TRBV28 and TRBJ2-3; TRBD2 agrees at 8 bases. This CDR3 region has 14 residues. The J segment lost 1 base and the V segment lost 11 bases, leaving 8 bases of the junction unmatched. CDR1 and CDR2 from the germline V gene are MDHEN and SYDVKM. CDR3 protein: CAAEGLAGTDTQYF. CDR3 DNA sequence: TGTGCCGCCGAAGGACTAGCCGGCACAGATACGCAGTATTTT.

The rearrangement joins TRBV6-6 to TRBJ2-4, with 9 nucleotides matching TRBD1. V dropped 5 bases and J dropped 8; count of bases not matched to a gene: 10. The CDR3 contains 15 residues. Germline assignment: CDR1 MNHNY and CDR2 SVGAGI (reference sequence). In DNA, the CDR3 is TGTGCCAGCAGTCGCCCAACAGGGGGCAGCTACATTCAGTACTTC. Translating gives CASSRPTGGSYIQYF.

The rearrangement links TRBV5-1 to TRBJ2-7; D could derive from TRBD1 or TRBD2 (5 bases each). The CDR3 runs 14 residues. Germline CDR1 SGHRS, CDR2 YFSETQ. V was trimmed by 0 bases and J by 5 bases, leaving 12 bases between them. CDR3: CASSLETRGDEQYF. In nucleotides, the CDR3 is TGCGCCAGCAGCTTGGAGACGAGAGGGGACGAGCAGTACTTC. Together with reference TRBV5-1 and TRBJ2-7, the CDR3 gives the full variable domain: KAGVTQTPRYLIKTRGQQVTLSCSPISGHRSVSWYQQTPGQGLQFLFEYFSETQRNKGNFPGRFSGRQFSNSRSEMNVSTLELGDSALYLCASSLETRGDEQYFGPGTRLTVT.

The CDR3 nucleotides read TGTGCCAGCAGCCCAATTTCCGGTACGGGCCTCGGTTGGGGCTACACCTTC. Translating it yields CASSPISGTGLGWGYTF. V is TRBV6-2 or TRBV6-3 and J is TRBJ1-2; D remains unclear. CDR3 length: 17 amino acids. Germline-derived CDR1 and CDR2 are MNHEY and SVGEGT. V lost 6 bases, J lost 8 bases, and 28 bases lay in between.

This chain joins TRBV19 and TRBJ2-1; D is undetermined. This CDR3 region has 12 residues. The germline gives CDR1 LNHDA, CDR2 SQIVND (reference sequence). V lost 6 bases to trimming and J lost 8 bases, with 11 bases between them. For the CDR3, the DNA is TGTGCCAGTAGCCCCACCTCCGATGAGCAGTTCTTC. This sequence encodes CASSPTSDEQFF. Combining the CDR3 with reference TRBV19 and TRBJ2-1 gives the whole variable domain DGGITQSPKYLFRKEGQNVTLSCEQNLNHDAMYWYRQDPGQGLRLIYYSQIVNDFQKGDIAEGYSVSREKKESFPLTVTSAQKNPTAFYLCASSPTSDEQFFGPGTRLTVL.

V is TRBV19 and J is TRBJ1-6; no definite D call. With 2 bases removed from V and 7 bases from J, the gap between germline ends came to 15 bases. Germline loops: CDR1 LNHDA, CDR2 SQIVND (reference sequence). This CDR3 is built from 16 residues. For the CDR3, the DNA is TGTGCCAGTAGTATAATTTCAGGAAAATTGAATTCACCCCTCCACTTT. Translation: CASSIISGKLNSPLHF.

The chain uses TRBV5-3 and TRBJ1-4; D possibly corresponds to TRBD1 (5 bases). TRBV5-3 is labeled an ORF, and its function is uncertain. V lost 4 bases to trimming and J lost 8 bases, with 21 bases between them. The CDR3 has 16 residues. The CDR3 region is CARSTGSGTTGEKLFF. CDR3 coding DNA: TGTGCCAGAAGCACGGGGTCCGGGACCACGGGGGAAAAACTGTTTTTT.

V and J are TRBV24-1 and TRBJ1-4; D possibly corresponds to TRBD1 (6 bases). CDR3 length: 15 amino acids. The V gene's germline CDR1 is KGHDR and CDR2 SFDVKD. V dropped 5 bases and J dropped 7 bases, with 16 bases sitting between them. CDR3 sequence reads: CATSASTGGAEKLFF. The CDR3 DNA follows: TGTGCCACCAGTGCCTCGACAGGCGGGGCTGAAAAACTGTTTTTT.